These T cell receptor beta chains were read from a single sample in a study of shared clonotypes between healthy human individuals. The protocol was immunoSEQ multiplex PCR, while the TCRdb copy is restricted to in-frame clones and leaves out a portion. The top ten clones hold 0.095% to 0.13% of a sample with hundreds of thousands of clones, roughly 96% of them seen once. The sample comprised naive CD8+ T cells sorted from blood. These receptors were obtained from a young woman in good health. Both conserved end residues are part of each CDR3. A D gene is named only where the DNA matches it firmly. A row's size may be missing; if present it is once, few, many or a size class.

TRBJ2-5,.,.,TRBV21-1,CASPSGVNQETQYF,TGTGCCAGCCCTTCTGGGGTGAACCAAGAGACCCAGTACTTC
TRBJ2-1,.,TRBD2,TRBV15,CATSRDLSSGRAQEQFF,TGTGCCACCAGCAGAGATTTATCCAGCGGGAGGGCCCAAGAGCAGTTCTTC
TRBJ2-7,once,TRBD2,TRBV27,CASSSSGGYYEQYF,TGTGCCAGCAGCTCTAGCGGGGGATACTACGAGCAGTACTTC
TRBJ1-1,.,.,TRBV6-5,CASMGASRPEAFF,TGTGCCAGCATGGGGGCCAGCAGGCCTGAAGCTTTCTTT
TRBJ1-1,once,TRBD1,TRBV5-6,CASSKGELRGKRFEAFF,TGTGCCAGCAGCAAGGGGGAGCTCAGGGGGAAAAGATTTGAAGCTTTCTTT
TRBJ2-6,.,.,TRBV29-1,CSVVDRSSSGANVLTF,TGCAGCGTTGTCGACAGATCGAGCTCTGGGGCCAACGTCCTGACTTTC
TRBJ1-2,once,TRBD1,TRBV28,CASSYPGQGNRDYGYTF,TGTGCCAGCAGTTATCCGGGACAGGGCAATAGAGACTATGGCTACACCTTC
TRBJ2-3,once,.,TRBV28,CASSLAVDHNEDTQYF,TGTGCCAGCAGTTTGGCAGTAGACCACAACGAAGATACGCAGTATTTT
TRBJ2-3,once,.,TRBV5-6,CASFVGNPDTQYF,TGTGCCAGCTTTGTCGGGAACCCAGATACGCAGTATTTT
TRBJ1-5,.,.,TRBV28,CASSFTSVSNQPQHF,TGTGCCAGCAGTTTTACGTCGGTTAGCAATCAGCCCCAGCATTTT
TRBJ2-7,.,.,TRBV2,CATSGDAYEQYF,TGTGCCACATCTGGGGACGCCTACGAGCAGTACTTC
TRBJ1-6,.,.,TRBV28,CASSLALYNSPLHF,TGTGCCAGCAGTTTAGCACTCTATAATTCACCCCTCCACTTT
TRBJ2-3,.,.,TRBV27,CASSLLQGAGTDTQYF,TGTGCCAGCAGTTTACTACAGGGCGCGGGCACAGATACGCAGTATTTT
TRBJ2-3,.,.,TRBV28,CASSLGADLPDTQYF,TGTGCCAGCAGTTTAGGGGCGGACTTGCCAGATACGCAGTATTTT
TRBJ2-1,.,TRBD2,TRBV6-5,CASSYSLAVYNEQFF,TGTGCCAGCAGTTACTCCCTAGCGGTGTACAATGAGCAGTTCTTC
TRBJ2-7,once,.,TRBV2,CASRTKGGYEQYF,TGTGCCAGCAGGACAAAAGGGGGATACGAGCAGTACTTC
TRBJ2-7,.,TRBD1,TRBV9,CASSPGQGPSYEQYF,TGTGCCAGCAGCCCGGGACAGGGTCCCTCCTACGAGCAGTACTTC
TRBJ1-1,.,.,TRBV19,CASRLGPGSTEAFF,TGTGCCAGCCGACTCGGCCCCGGGAGCACTGAAGCTTTCTTT
TRBJ2-7,.,.,TRBV29-1,CSVESPGTSYEQYF,TGCAGCGTAGAATCCCCTGGGACCTCCTACGAGCAGTACTTC
TRBJ2-1,once,TRBD1,TRBV5-1,CASSVLQDRRLPNNEQFF,TGCGCCAGCAGCGTTTTACAGGACAGGCGTCTTCCGAACAATGAGCAGTTCTTC
TRBJ2-5,.,TRBD1,TRBV28,CASSLLQGDTDLGGVETQYF,TGTGCCAGCAGTTTGCTACAGGGGGACACGGACCTAGGAGGTGTGGAGACCCAGTACTTC
TRBJ1-3,.,.,TRBV7-9,CASSLWEQGFGNTIYF,TGTGCCAGCAGCTTATGGGAACAGGGCTTTGGAAACACCATATATTTT
TRBJ2-1,.,.,TRBV7-6,CASSPGPGLQGQFF,TGTGCCAGCAGCCCTGGGCCTGGCCTACAAGGGCAGTTCTTC
TRBJ2-1,.,.,TRBV6-1,CASILGGVGNEQFF,TGTGCCAGCATTCTCGGGGGAGTTGGGAATGAGCAGTTCTTC
TRBJ2-3,.,.,TRBV2,CASSETRTPGADTQYF,TGTGCCAGCAGCGAGACCCGGACCCCGGGGGCAGATACGCAGTATTTT
TRBJ2-7,.,.,TRBV19,CASSIAGPGYEQYF,TGTGCCAGTAGTATTGCGGGGCCGGGTTACGAGCAGTACTTC
TRBJ2-7,.,TRBD2,TRBV13,CASSFTSGPSYEQYF,TGTGCCAGCAGCTTTACTAGCGGTCCCTCCTACGAGCAGTACTTC
TRBJ1-1,.,.,TRBV12-2,CASRFVLRVKAEAFF,TGTGCAAGTCGCTTCGTCTTGCGGGTTAAAGCTGAAGCTTTCTTT
TRBJ1-2,.,.,TRBV27,CASSLSGRLYGYTF,TGTGCCAGCAGTTTATCTGGCAGACTCTATGGCTACACCTTC
TRBJ1-4,.,.,TRBV4-1,CASSQLERGIGEKLFF,TGCGCCAGCAGCCAGCTCGAACGAGGGATCGGTGAAAAACTGTTTTTT
TRBJ1-5,.,.,TRBV6-1,CASSEGRNQPQHF,TGTGCCAGCAGTGAAGGCCGGAATCAGCCCCAGCATTTT
TRBJ1-6,.,.,TRBV27,CASRTGYSPLHF,TGTGCCAGCAGGACAGGATATTCACCCCTCCACTTT
TRBJ1-1,.,.,TRBV2,CASRGLNTEAFF,TGTGCCAGCAGGGGTTTGAACACTGAAGCTTTCTTT
TRBJ2-1,.,TRBD1,TRBV5-6,CASSATGQGDNEQFF,TGTGCCAGCAGCGCCACGGGACAGGGAGACAATGAGCAGTTCTTC
TRBJ2-7,.,TRBD1,TRBV7-9,CASSPGQGVIYEQYF,TGTGCCAGCAGCCCAGGACAGGGTGTCATCTACGAGCAGTACTTC
TRBJ1-1,.,.,TRBV25-1,CASSATLGGTEAFF,TGTGCCAGCAGTGCCACGTTAGGGGGGACTGAAGCTTTCTTT
TRBJ1-3,.,.,TRBV6-1,CASSEGTGTGNTIYF,TGTGCCAGCAGTGAAGGAACAGGGACTGGAAACACCATATATTTT
TRBJ2-3,once,TRBD2,TRBV28,CASTLLAGGPLNTQYF,TGTGCCAGCACCCTCCTAGCGGGAGGGCCCCTTAATACGCAGTATTTT
TRBJ2-1,.,TRBD2,TRBV11-3,CASSLGAGGHNEQFF,TGTGCCAGCAGCTTAGGAGCGGGAGGCCACAATGAGCAGTTCTTC
TRBJ2-7,.,TRBD1,TRBV28,CASSQDRVNEQYF,TGTGCCAGCAGCCAGGACAGGGTCAACGAGCAGTACTTC
TRBJ2-1,.,.,TRBV25-1,CASSEYFHPGSNEQFF,TGTGCCAGCAGTGAATATTTCCATCCAGGGAGCAATGAGCAGTTCTTC